Each of the 20 T cell receptor beta chains below was sequenced from the same sample in a study of Graves' ophthalmopathy and Graves' hyperthyroidism. The TCR beta CDR3 regions underwent amplification from RNA transcripts. The authors performed first-round RT-PCR with HTBI primers and then a second-round multiplex PCR. TCRdb passed the multiplex PCR reads through MiXCR, listing each CDR3 protein once. The table includes over 150,000 distinct CDR3 sequences, less than 45% detected once. Sequencing was done on a sample of peripheral blood. The receptors here all came from a woman aged 40 to 50 with Graves' ophthalmopathy.

This clonotype was recorded many times. The chain joins TRBV2 to TRBJ2-7; 12 nucleotides align to TRBD2. The CDR3 length is 16 residues. Germline-derived CDR1 and CDR2 are SNHLY and FYNNEI. The junction had 3 bases not matched to a gene; V was cut back by 2 bases and J by 1 base. The CDR3 DNA sequence: TGTGCCAGCAGTGAATTGACTAGCGGGGGTTCCTACGAGCAGTACTTC. Its protein is CASSELTSGGSYEQYF.

The rearrangement links TRBV9 to TRBJ2-7, with 8 positions matching TRBD2. This CDR3 is 14 amino acids long. CDR1 is SGDLS and CDR2 is YYNGEE in the germline V gene. Losses at the gene ends were 0 bases for V and 3 bases for J; bases not matched to a gene: 2. The CDR3 sequence is CASSVELADYEQYF. CDR3 DNA sequence: TGTGCCAGCAGCGTAGAACTAGCGGACTACGAGCAGTACTTC.

The chain links TRBV19 to TRBJ1-1; 8 bases align to TRBD1. In germline, CDR1 is LNHDA, CDR2 SQIVND (reference sequence). V shed 7 bases, J shed 3 bases, and the junction held 10 bases outside the gene matches. This CDR3 spans 15 amino acids. Written as DNA, the CDR3 is TGTGCCAGTAAAATGGGGACAGGTGTTGACACTGAAGCTTTCTTT. Translating it yields CASKMGTGVDTEAFF.

This clonotype was detected ten times or more. The rearrangement joins TRBV28 to TRBJ1-2; D is unresolved. Between the trimmed V and J ends, which lost 6 bases and 4 bases, there was a span of 18 bases. CDR1 and CDR2 from the germline V gene are MDHEN and SYDVKM. There are 15 residues in the CDR3. The DNA for the CDR3 is TGTGCCAGCAGCCAATTCGCTCGTGGCAGCTATGGCTACACCTTC. As protein: CASSQFARGSYGYTF.

This sequence joins TRBV6-5 and TRBJ2-7, with 12 bases matching TRBD2. J lost 2 bases, V lost 4 bases, and 0 bases had no gene match. The length of the CDR3 is 14 residues. CDR1 MNHEY and CDR2 SVGAGI come from the germline V gene. CDR3 sequence reads: CASSWTSGAYEQYF. CDR3 in DNA: TGTGCCAGCAGTTGGACTAGCGGGGCCTACGAGCAGTACTTC.

The chain has TRBV10-1 and TRBJ2-7; 12 bases are shared with TRBD2. The tail of the sequence fits TRBJ2-3 better, so the J call may be wrong. Germline V gene data show CDR1 as WNHNN and CDR2 as SYGVQD (reference sequence). This CDR3 comprises 19 residues. The CDR3 sequence: CASSESVLAGGDETDTQYF. CDR3 sequence (DNA): TGCGCCAGCAGTGAGTCGGTCCTAGCGGGAGGGGATGAAACAGATACGCAGTATTTT.

The chain links TRBV20-1 to TRBJ2-7, with a possible D match to TRBD2 (6 bases). The germline V gene has CDR1 DFQATT and CDR2 SNEGSKA (reference sequence). The CDR3 length is 14 residues. Trimming shortened V by 7 bases and J by 0 bases, and 16 bases separated the two germline ends. The CDR3 loop is CSVRVLARSYEQYF. Here the CDR3 DNA reads TGCAGTGTAAGAGTTCTAGCGCGCTCCTACGAGCAGTACTTC.

Many counts were recorded for this clonotype. The J gene is TRBJ1-1, the V gene TRBV30; D is undetermined. The V gene lost 4 bases and the J gene lost 3 bases, with 9 bases spanning the gap. Germline CDR1 is GTSNPN and CDR2 is SVGIG (reference sequence). The CDR3 consists of 12 residues. The CDR3 loop reads CAWKLRDTEAFF. In DNA form, the CDR3 reads TGTGCCTGGAAACTCCGGGACACTGAAGCTTTCTTT.

The chain is built from TRBV12-3 or TRBV12-4 and TRBJ2-7, with D possibly TRBD1 on 5 matching bases. CDR3 length equals 14 residues. V was clipped by 5 bases and J by 2 bases, with 13 bases between them. The CDR3 sequence is CASSPTGPTYEQYF. The CDR3, as DNA: TGTGCCAGCAGTCCTACAGGTCCTACCTACGAGCAGTACTTC.

This clonotype was seen repeatedly, ten times or more. The V call is TRBV3-1, the J call TRBJ2-7; D remains ambiguous. V lost 4 bases to trimming and J lost 3 bases, with 10 bases between them. Per germline, CDR1 LGHDT and CDR2 YNNKEL (reference sequence). This CDR3 spans 13 amino acids. The CDR3 nucleotides are TGTGCCAGCAGCCCGATCCCTAGCTACGAGCAGTACTTC. Its protein product is CASSPIPSYEQYF.

In this sample, this clonotype turned up many times. This chain connects TRBV6-5 to TRBJ2-7, with TRBD1 matching over 9 bases. The V segment lost 6 bases and the J segment 3 bases; nucleotides outside the gene matches: 9. CDR1 and CDR2 (germline): MNHEY, SVGAGI. This CDR3 has 15 amino acids. The CDR3 sequence: CASRIDRDRVYEQYF. Written as DNA, the CDR3 is TGTGCCAGCAGGATTGATCGGGACAGGGTCTACGAGCAGTACTTC.

Ten or more counts support this clonotype. The CDR3 bases are TGTGCCACCAGTGATGCCGGGACAGGTTATCAGCCCCAGCATTTT. Its translation: CATSDAGTGYQPQHF. This chain links TRBV24-1 with TRBJ1-5, with 8 nucleotides matching TRBD1. CDR1 and CDR2 (germline): KGHDR, SFDVKD. The V segment lost 3 bases and the J segment 5 bases; nucleotides outside the gene matches: 5. This CDR3 spans 15 amino acids.

This clonotype showed up just a few times. V usage is TRBV4-3 and J usage is TRBJ1-1; tentative D call: TRBD1 (5 bases). Trimming cost V 3 bases and J 1 base, with 9 bases left between them. There are 14 residues in the CDR3. Germline V CDR1 and CDR2: LGHNA, YSLEER. The CDR3 DNA follows: TGCGCCAGCAGCCACCCGGGGGGGAACACTGAAGCTTTCTTT. It codes for CASSHPGGNTEAFF.

This clonotype appeared many times. The chain employs TRBV6-2 or TRBV6-3 and TRBJ2-7, with 13 bases aligning to TRBD2. CDR1 and CDR2 (germline): MNHEY, SVGEGT. Trimming at V came to 4 bases and at J to 1 base, leaving 1 base not matched to a gene. This CDR3 spans 15 amino acids. CDR3 nucleotide sequence: TGTGCCAGCAGTTGGGGACTAGCGGGGTCCTACGAGCAGTACTTC. As protein: CASSWGLAGSYEQYF.

This chain uses TRBV6-2 or TRBV6-3 with TRBJ2-5; no clear D gene. Germline V gene lookup returns CDR1 MNHEY and CDR2 SVGEGT. This CDR3 contains 13 residues. The V gene lost 7 bases and the J gene lost 2 bases, with 11 bases spanning the gap. The CDR3 loop reads CASTLRSQETQYF. For the CDR3, the DNA is TGTGCCAGCACCCTCCGGAGTCAAGAGACCCAGTACTTC.

V is TRBV15 and J is TRBJ2-4; 10 bases align to TRBD1. The trim removed 6 bases at V and 5 bases at J, leaving 13 bases unmatched. Germline V gives CDR1 LNHNV, CDR2 YYDKDF (reference sequence). The CDR3 length is 17 residues. The CDR3 loop reads CATSSPGTGVRENIQYF. As DNA, the CDR3 is TGTGCCACCAGTTCGCCCGGGACAGGGGTCAGAGAAAACATTCAGTACTTC.

The genes are TRBV27 and TRBJ2-7, with unresolved D. Trimming removed 1 base at V and 1 base at J, with 8 bases between. The CDR3 consists of 14 residues. Germline values: CDR1 MNHEY, CDR2 SMNVEV (reference sequence). The CDR3 protein is CASSLFGSSYEQYF. The CDR3 DNA is TGTGCCAGCAGTTTATTTGGCAGTTCCTACGAGCAGTACTTC.

This clonotype was observed many times. This rearrangement joins TRBV7-9 to TRBJ1-3; D is uncertain. V gave up 0 bases and J gave up 0 bases, with 6 bases separating them. The CDR3 totals 15 residues. Germline CDR1 is SEHNR and CDR2 is FQNEAQ (reference sequence). The CDR3 protein is CASSLAGSSGNTIYF. The CDR3 DNA reads TGTGCCAGCAGCTTAGCAGGGTCCTCTGGAAACACCATATATTTT.

The genes are TRBV6-2 or TRBV6-3 and TRBJ1-5; no clear D gene. V lost 4 bases and J lost 4, with 14 bases in between. Germline CDR1 is MNHEY and CDR2 is SVGEGT. The CDR3 is 15 amino acids. The CDR3 sequence is CASSSFREVNQPQHF. DNA of the CDR3: TGTGCCAGCAGTTCCTTTAGGGAAGTAAATCAGCCCCAGCATTTT.

This clonotype was seen ten or more times. The genes are TRBV7-9 and TRBJ1-2, with D tentatively TRBD1 (6 bases). Germline V lookup: CDR1 SEHNR, CDR2 FQNEAQ (reference sequence). This CDR3 is built from 13 residues. The V end was cut by 7 bases, the J end by 4 bases, with 13 bases between. CDR3 sequence reads: CASNGVTGYGYTF. In DNA, the CDR3 is TGTGCCAGCAACGGCGTGACAGGCTATGGCTACACCTTC.